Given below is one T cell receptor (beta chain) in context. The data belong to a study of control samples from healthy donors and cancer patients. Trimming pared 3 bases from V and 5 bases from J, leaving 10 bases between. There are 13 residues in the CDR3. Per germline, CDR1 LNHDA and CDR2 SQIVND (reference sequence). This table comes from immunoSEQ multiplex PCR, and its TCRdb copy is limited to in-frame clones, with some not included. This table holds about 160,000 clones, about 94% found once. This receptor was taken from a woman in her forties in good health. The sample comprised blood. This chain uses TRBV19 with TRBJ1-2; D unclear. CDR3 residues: CASSMPGRYGYTF. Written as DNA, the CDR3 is TGTGCCAGTAGTATGCCCGGGAGGTATGGCTACACCTTC.